The 29 T cell receptor beta chains below come from one sample, sequenced in a study of T cells in Graves' hyperthyroidism and ophthalmopathy. RNA transcripts provided the source from which TCR beta CDR3 regions were amplified. The HTBI set primed first-round TCR CDR3 RT-PCR. TCRdb reprocessed the multiplex PCR reads via MiXCR and lists one record per CDR3 protein. The data show hundreds of thousands of distinct CDR3 sequences, less than 25% seen once. Sequencing was done on a sample of blood. The receptors stem from a young man with Graves' ophthalmopathy.

This chain connects TRBV6-1 to TRBJ1-2; the D is unclear. The CDR3 covers 17 residues. Germline CDR1 is MNHNS and CDR2 is SASEGT. Trimming stripped 6 bases from V and 0 bases from J, with 20 bases between. CDR3 sequence (DNA): TGTGCCAGCAGCGTGAGGTGGGTGGCCTCAGCTAACTATGGCTACACCTTC. Amino acids: CASSVRWVASANYGYTF.

The chain couples TRBV7-3 to TRBJ2-2, with 8 positions matching TRBD1. V lost 7 bases, J lost 6 bases, and 13 bases stayed unmatched. The CDR3 consists of 16 residues. Looked up from germline, CDR1 is SGHTA and CDR2 is FQGTGA. The CDR3 reads CASNSTTTRGPGELFF. In DNA, the CDR3 is TGTGCCAGCAACTCTACTACTACCAGGGGGCCCGGGGAGCTGTTTTTT.

The rearrangement joins TRBV6-6 to TRBJ2-6, with D perhaps matching TRBD1 or TRBD2 (5 bases each). Trimming stripped 2 bases from V and 2 bases from J, with 22 bases between. Germline values: CDR1 MNHNY, CDR2 SVGAGI (reference sequence). The CDR3 length is 20 residues. CDR3 sequence (DNA): TGTGCCAGCAGTTACCCGAGGGACGACCCCCAGAGGCCTGGGGCCAACGTCCTGACTTTC. This encodes CASSYPRDDPQRPGANVLTF.

This clonotype appeared a few times. A much larger clone lies one base from this, so it may be a read error. This sequence joins TRBV11-1 and TRBJ2-2; D gene unclear. V lost 2 bases, J lost 1 base, and 5 bases lay in between. The CDR3 has 14 amino acids. Germline V gene lookup returns CDR1 SGHAT and CDR2 FQDESV (reference sequence). The CDR3 DNA sequence: TGTGCCAGCAGCTTACACAGGAACACCGGGGAGCTGTTTTTT. Amino acid sequence: CASSLHRNTGELFF. The full variable domain, its missing parts supplied by reference TRBV11-1 and TRBJ2-2, is EAEVAQSPRYKITEKSQAVAFWCDPISGHATLYWYRQILGQGPELLVQFQDESVVDDSQLPKDRFSAERLKGVDSTLKIQPAELGDSAMYLCASSLHRNTGELFFGEGSRLTVL.

This chain uses TRBV14 with TRBJ2-2; D remains unclear. CDR1 is SGHDN, CDR2 FVKESK, per germline. The germline V and J ends were trimmed by 0 bases and 3 bases, with 5 bases remaining between them. This CDR3 has 14 amino acids. CDR3 sequence (DNA): TGTGCCAGCAGCCAAGAGAGGTACACCGGGGAGCTGTTTTTT. As protein: CASSQERYTGELFF.

About this clonotype: Just one base apart from a much larger clone, this may be a read error. The chain uses TRBV3-1 and TRBJ2-7; D is ambiguous. Germline V lookup: CDR1 LGHDT, CDR2 YNNKEL (reference sequence). There are 13 residues in the CDR3. Written as DNA, the CDR3 is TGTGCCAGCAACCAAGGTTTCTCCTACGAGCAGTACTTC. This sequence encodes CASNQGFSYEQYF.

This clonotype was observed a few times. This chain uses TRBV24-1 with TRBJ2-4; D is perhaps TRBD1 (6 bases). The CDR3 totals 15 residues. V was clipped by 0 bases and J by 3 bases, with 8 bases between them. Germline V gene lookup returns CDR1 KGHDR and CDR2 SFDVKD. This CDR3 is CATSDLRGGKNIQYF. The CDR3, as DNA: TGTGCCACCAGTGATTTGAGAGGGGGCAAAAACATTCAGTACTTC.

This clonotype was observed at least ten times. The V gene is TRBV28, the J gene TRBJ2-7, with TRBD1 matching over 7 bases. Germline assignment: CDR1 MDHEN and CDR2 SYDVKM. CDR3 length: 13 amino acids. Trimming took 5 bases from V and 6 from J; bases not matched to a gene: 7. The CDR3 loop is CASSRQGPREQYF. CDR3 nucleotides: TGTGCCAGCAGTCGACAGGGTCCACGCGAGCAGTACTTC.

The chain combines TRBV28 with TRBJ2-3; 12 positions agree with TRBD2. CDR1 MDHEN and CDR2 SYDVKM come from the germline V gene. J gave up 4 bases and V 3 bases, and 5 bases lay outside the gene matches. This CDR3 is built from 16 residues. CDR3 nucleotide sequence: TGTGCCAGCAGTTTGACTAGCGGGAGTTGGTCAGATACGCAGTATTTT. This encodes CASSLTSGSWSDTQYF.

At least ten counts were recorded for this clonotype. V and J are TRBV12-3 or TRBV12-4 and TRBJ1-4; possible D gene TRBD1, 5 bases. There are 14 residues in the CDR3. V was clipped by 5 bases and J by 5 bases, with 12 bases between them. The CDR3 DNA reads TGTGCCAGCAGTCACAGGCGTCGGAATGAAAAACTGTTTTTT. The encoded protein is CASSHRRRNEKLFF.

This clonotype turned up a few times. The chain is built from TRBV18 and TRBJ2-7; D possibly matches TRBD1 or TRBD2 (5 bases each). The CDR3 is 14 amino acids. With 2 bases removed from V and 4 bases from J, the gap between germline ends came to 12 bases. Germline V gene lookup returns CDR1 KGHSH and CDR2 LQKENI. The CDR3 DNA sequence: TGTGCCAGCTCACCAGGGCGGGCAGGGTACGAGCAGTACTTC. Translating it yields CASSPGRAGYEQYF.

This clonotype was detected only a few times. V usage is TRBV30 and J usage is TRBJ2-7; the D call may be TRBD1 or TRBD2 (6 bases each). The CDR3 spans 14 residues. The germline gives CDR1 GTSNPN, CDR2 SVGIG (reference sequence). Trimming removed 6 bases at V and 4 bases at J, with 19 bases between. The CDR3 DNA follows: TGTGCCTGTTACGGAGGGGGGCATGGGTACGAGCAGTACTTC. This codes for CACYGGGHGYEQYF.

The V and J genes are TRBV5-1 and TRBJ2-5, with 8 bases fitting TRBD2. The J segment lost 3 bases and the V segment lost 7 bases, leaving 5 bases of the junction unmatched. The CDR3 extends over 13 amino acids. The germline V gene encodes CDR1 SGHRS and CDR2 YFSETQ. The CDR3, as DNA: TGCGCCAGCCGACTTAGCGGGAAAGAGACCCAGTACTTC. Amino acid sequence: CASRLSGKETQYF.

This clonotype was counted many times. The chain links TRBV20-1 to TRBJ2-7; 10 bases align to TRBD2. CDR1 DFQATT and CDR2 SNEGSKA come from the germline V gene (reference sequence). The CDR3 has 13 amino acids. Losses at the gene ends were 3 bases for V and 5 bases for J; bases not matched to a gene: 4. CDR3 nucleotides: TGCAGTGCTAGGGCACTAGCGGGGAACGAGCAGTACTTC. Protein sequence: CSARALAGNEQYF.

This clonotype was seen ten or more times. V and J are TRBV30 and TRBJ1-1; TRBD1 might be the D (5 bases). Germline CDR1 and CDR2: GTSNPN and SVGIG (reference sequence). V shed 3 bases and J shed 8 bases, with 10 bases lying between them. The CDR3 contains 11 residues. CDR3 DNA sequence: TGTGCCTGGAGACAGGACCCCGAAGCTTTCTTT. It specifies CAWRQDPEAFF.

This clonotype was detected only a few times. The genes are TRBV4-2 and TRBJ2-3, with D perhaps being TRBD1 or TRBD2 (5 bases each). The CDR3 is 15 amino acids. V lost 0 bases and J 2 bases, leaving 9 bases between the germline ends. The germline gives CDR1 LGHNA, CDR2 YNFKEQ. Written as DNA, the CDR3 is TGTGCCAGCAGCCAAGATTTCGGGGCCACAGATACGCAGTATTTT. The encoded protein is CASSQDFGATDTQYF.

This clonotype was counted ten times or more. The chain combines TRBV11-2 with TRBJ2-3, with TRBD1 as a possible D gene (6 bases). Deletions cut 6 bases from V and 6 bases from J, with 19 bases between. Germline V gene sequence: CDR1 SGHAT, CDR2 FQNNGV. CDR3 size: 15 residues. This chain's CDR3 is CASRHLQGYWDTQYF. CDR3 in DNA: TGTGCCAGCAGACACTTACAGGGCTACTGGGATACGCAGTATTTT.

V is TRBV28 and J is TRBJ1-2; no definite D call. The CDR3 contains 12 residues. Germline CDR1 and CDR2: MDHEN and SYDVKM. Trimming pared 6 bases from V and 7 bases from J, leaving 12 bases between. The CDR3 sequence is CASSPRRSGYTF. The CDR3 nucleotides read TGTGCCAGCAGCCCACGCCGGAGTGGCTACACCTTC.

The CDR3 nucleotides are TGCAGCGTTGAAGAGTCCCACACAGATACGCAGTATTTT. It specifies CSVEESHTDTQYF. This chain uses TRBV29-1 with TRBJ2-3; unclear D gene. Germline V gives CDR1 SQVTM, CDR2 ANQGSEA. CDR3 length: 13 amino acids. V gave up 0 bases and J gave up 2 bases, with 6 bases separating them.

This clonotype was picked up many times. This chain uses TRBV5-1 with TRBJ2-1; D might be TRBD1 or TRBD2, each matching 5 bases. This CDR3 spans 14 amino acids. Germline lookup yields CDR1 SGHRS and CDR2 YFSETQ. Trimming removed 2 bases at V and 8 bases at J, with 14 bases between. CDR3 in amino acids: CASSLAAGIDEQFF. In nucleotides, the CDR3 is TGCGCCAGCAGCTTAGCGGCAGGGATCGATGAGCAGTTCTTC.

This clonotype was seen many times. This chain uses TRBV28 with TRBJ2-2; D call uncertain. Germline lookup yields CDR1 MDHEN and CDR2 SYDVKM. The CDR3 totals 16 residues. Trimming stripped 3 bases from V and 4 bases from J, with 15 bases between. The CDR3 nucleotides are TGTGCCAGCAGTTTCCAACCTCTTTTGGTCACCGGGGAGCTGTTTTTT. This encodes CASSFQPLLVTGELFF.

This clonotype was seen a single time. The chain joins TRBV10-2 to TRBJ2-7; 10 bases align to TRBD2. In germline, CDR1 is WSHSY, CDR2 SAAADI. The CDR3 has 17 amino acids. V was pared by 8 bases and J by 4 bases, with 17 bases of the junction left unmatched. The CDR3 coding sequence is TGCGCCAGCCAGTGGCCCGGGAAGACTAGCGGGCTTTACGAGCAGTACTTC. This encodes CASQWPGKTSGLYEQYF.

This clonotype was recorded many times. The V and J genes are TRBV28 and TRBJ2-7; either TRBD1 or TRBD2 may fit D (5 bases each). The V gene lost 3 bases and the J gene lost 0 bases, with 12 bases spanning the gap. Germline values: CDR1 MDHEN, CDR2 SYDVKM. The length of the CDR3 is 15 residues. CDR3 region: CASSFRGISSYEQYF. Written as DNA, the CDR3 is TGTGCCAGCAGTTTCCGGGGCATAAGCTCCTACGAGCAGTACTTC.

This clonotype was picked up many times. This CDR3 is CASSKRRAEGPYEQYF. The CDR3 nucleotides read TGTGCCAGCAGCAAACGAAGGGCCGAAGGACCCTACGAGCAGTACTTC. The rearrangement uses TRBV7-3 and TRBJ2-7; D is uncertain. Looked up from germline, CDR1 is SGHTA and CDR2 is FQGTGA. The CDR3 spans 16 residues. Trimming cost V 5 bases and J 2 bases, with 19 bases left between them.

The sample holds many counts of this clonotype. The chain uses TRBV30 and TRBJ1-2; D is ambiguous. Trimming stripped 0 bases from V and 7 bases from J, with 12 bases between. Germline V gene lookup returns CDR1 GTSNPN and CDR2 SVGIG (reference sequence). This CDR3 contains 13 residues. The CDR3: CAWSVRGSGGYTF. CDR3 nucleotides: TGTGCCTGGAGTGTACGAGGGTCTGGTGGCTACACCTTC. The whole variable domain, remainder taken from reference TRBV30 and TRBJ1-2, is SQTIHQWPATLVQPVGSPLSLECTVEGTSNPNLYWYRQAAGRGLQLLFYSVGIGQISSEVPQNLSASRPQDRQFILSSKKLLLSDSGFYLCAWSVRGSGGYTFGSGTRLTVV.

This clonotype was picked up many times. The chain joins TRBV5-1 to TRBJ1-1, with 8 bases lining up with TRBD1. Germline V CDR1 and CDR2: SGHRS, YFSETQ. This CDR3 contains 14 residues. V was clipped by 4 bases and J by 1 base; unmatched bases: 3. CDR3 in amino acids: CASSGTGQNTEAFF. The CDR3 region has the DNA TGCGCCAGCAGCGGGACAGGACAGAACACTGAAGCTTTCTTT.

Worth noting for this clonotype: A much larger clone is a single base away; this may be a read error. V gene TRBV27 combines with J gene TRBJ2-7; 11 bases agree with TRBD1. Looked up from germline, CDR1 is MNHEY and CDR2 is SMNVEV (reference sequence). This CDR3 is 15 amino acids long. The CDR3 nucleotides read TGTGCCAGCAGTTTGTATGGACAGGGGGCCTACGAGCGGTACTTC. This gives the protein CASSLYGQGAYERYF.

This chain links TRBV19 with TRBJ2-3; 7 bases are a match to TRBD1. Per germline, CDR1 LNHDA and CDR2 SQIVND (reference sequence). The CDR3 has 15 amino acids. With V trimmed by 7 bases and J by 1 base, 8 bases remained unmatched. This chain's CDR3 is CASNAGGLGTDTQYF. The DNA of the CDR3 is TGTGCCAGTAATGCAGGGGGTTTGGGCACAGATACGCAGTATTTT.

This clonotype has just a few counts. The rearrangement uses TRBV11-3 and TRBJ2-1; 13 bases align to TRBD2. The CDR3 is made up of 16 amino acids. V trimming: 4 bases; J trimming: 2 bases; junction bases outside the gene matches: 2. Germline V CDR1 and CDR2: SGHNT, YENEEA. In DNA, the CDR3 is TGTGCCAGCAGCTCGGGGACTAGCGGGGCCTACAATGAGCAGTTCTTC. This encodes CASSSGTSGAYNEQFF.